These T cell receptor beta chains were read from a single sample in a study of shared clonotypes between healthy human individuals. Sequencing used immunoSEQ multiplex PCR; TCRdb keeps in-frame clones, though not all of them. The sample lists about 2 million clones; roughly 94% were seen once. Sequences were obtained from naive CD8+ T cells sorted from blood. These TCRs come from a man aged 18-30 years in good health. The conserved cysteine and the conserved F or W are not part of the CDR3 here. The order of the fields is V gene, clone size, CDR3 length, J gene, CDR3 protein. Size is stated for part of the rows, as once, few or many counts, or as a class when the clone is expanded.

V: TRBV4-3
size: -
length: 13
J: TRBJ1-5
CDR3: ASSQDGGSNQPQH

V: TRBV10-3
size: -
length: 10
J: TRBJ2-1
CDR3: ATRTNYNEQF

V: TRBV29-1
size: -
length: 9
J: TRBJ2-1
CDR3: SVVFYNEQF

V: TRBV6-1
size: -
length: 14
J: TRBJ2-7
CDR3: ASSGGTELLSYEQY

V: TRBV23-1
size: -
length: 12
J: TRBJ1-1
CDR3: ASSPSTWNTEAF

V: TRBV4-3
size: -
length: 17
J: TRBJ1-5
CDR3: ASSRLTGDGPYSNQPQH

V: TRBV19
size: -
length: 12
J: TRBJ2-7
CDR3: ASSMWDHTYEQY

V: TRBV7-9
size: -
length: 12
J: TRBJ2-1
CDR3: ASSLDGTYNEQF

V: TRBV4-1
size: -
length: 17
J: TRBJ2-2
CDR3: ASSQEGLAGVPNTGELF

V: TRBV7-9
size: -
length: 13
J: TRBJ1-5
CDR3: ASSLSIRGGEPQH

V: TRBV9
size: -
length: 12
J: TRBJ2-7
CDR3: ASSVAWGNYEQY

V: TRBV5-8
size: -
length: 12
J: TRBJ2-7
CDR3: ASSLLGISWEQY

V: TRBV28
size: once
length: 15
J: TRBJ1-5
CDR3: ASSLSTREGLGQPQH

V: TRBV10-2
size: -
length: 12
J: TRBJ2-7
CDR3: ASSEGQGGYEQY

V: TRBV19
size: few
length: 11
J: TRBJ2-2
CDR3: ASSIGYTGELF

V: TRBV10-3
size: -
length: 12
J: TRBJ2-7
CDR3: AISVIQGTYEQY

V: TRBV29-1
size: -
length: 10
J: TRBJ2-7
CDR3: SVGIGSYEQY

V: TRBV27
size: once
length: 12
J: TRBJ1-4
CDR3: ASSLMGREEKLF

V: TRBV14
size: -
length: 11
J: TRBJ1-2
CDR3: ASSPGQGDGYT

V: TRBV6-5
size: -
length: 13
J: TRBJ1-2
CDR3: ASSPSVLGDYGYT

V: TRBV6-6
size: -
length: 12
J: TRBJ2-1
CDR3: ASSSGLGLGEQF

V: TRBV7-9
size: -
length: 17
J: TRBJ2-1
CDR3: ASSSRLAGDPGSYNEQF

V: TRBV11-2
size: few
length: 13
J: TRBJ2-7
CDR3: ASSPGQGSSYEQY

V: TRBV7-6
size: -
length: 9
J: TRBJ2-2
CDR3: ASSRTGELF

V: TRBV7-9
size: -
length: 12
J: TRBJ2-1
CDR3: ASSLQGPVDEQF

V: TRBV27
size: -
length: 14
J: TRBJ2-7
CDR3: ASSFLSGQGAREQY

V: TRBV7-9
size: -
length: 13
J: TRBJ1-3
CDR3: ASMEGRYSGNTIY

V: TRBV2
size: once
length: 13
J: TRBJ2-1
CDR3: ASSEEGGGYNEQF

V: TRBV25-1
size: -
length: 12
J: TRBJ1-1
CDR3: ASSPSLLRTEAF

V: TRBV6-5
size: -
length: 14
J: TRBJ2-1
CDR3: ASSYSTGEFENEQF

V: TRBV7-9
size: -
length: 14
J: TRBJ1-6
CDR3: ASSLEGTGVNSPLH

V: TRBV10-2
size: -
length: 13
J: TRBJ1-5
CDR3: ASGRAGGGDQPQH

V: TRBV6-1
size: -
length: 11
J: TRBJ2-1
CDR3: ASRLGVYNEQF

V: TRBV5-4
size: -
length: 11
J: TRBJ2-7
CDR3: ASSLEYSYEQY

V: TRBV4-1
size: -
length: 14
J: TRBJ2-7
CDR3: ASSLTGRGEWDEQY

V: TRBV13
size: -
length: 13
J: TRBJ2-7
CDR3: ASSLGREGDYEQY

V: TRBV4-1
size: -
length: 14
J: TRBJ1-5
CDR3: ASSEGEGLRNQPQH